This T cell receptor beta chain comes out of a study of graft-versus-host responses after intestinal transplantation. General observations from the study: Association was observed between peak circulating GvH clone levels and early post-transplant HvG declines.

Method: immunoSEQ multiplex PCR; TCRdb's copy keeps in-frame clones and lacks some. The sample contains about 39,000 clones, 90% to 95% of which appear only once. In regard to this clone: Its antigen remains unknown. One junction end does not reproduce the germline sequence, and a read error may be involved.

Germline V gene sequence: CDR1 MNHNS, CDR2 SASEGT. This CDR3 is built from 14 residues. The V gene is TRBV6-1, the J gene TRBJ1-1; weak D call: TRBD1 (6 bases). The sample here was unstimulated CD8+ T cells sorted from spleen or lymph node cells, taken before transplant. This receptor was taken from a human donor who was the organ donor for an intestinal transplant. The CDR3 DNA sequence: TGTGCCAGCGGGCAGACAGGAGGGGACACTGAAACTTTCTTT. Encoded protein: CASGQTGGDTETFF.